One and the same sample provided the 30 T cell receptor beta chains below, sequenced in a study of control samples from healthy donors and cancer patients. This table comes from immunoSEQ multiplex PCR, and its TCRdb copy is limited to in-frame clones, with some not included. Of about 120,000 clones in the sample, more than 75% were seen once. Sequencing was carried out using blood. These receptors all come from a man in his sixties in good health.

This clone has just one count. This chain uses TRBV7-8 with TRBJ1-1, with 11 positions matching TRBD1. CDR1 and CDR2 from the germline V gene are SGHVS and FQNEAQ. The ends lost 1 base at V and 1 base at J; junction bases unmatched: 5. This CDR3 has 17 amino acids. CDR3 sequence (DNA): TGTGCCAGCAGCTTAGTGGACAGGGGGCTCGGGAACACTGAAGCTTTCTTT. Translating it yields CASSLVDRGLGNTEAFF.

The CDR3 reads CASSYGTYRSEAFF. CDR3 DNA: TGTGCCAGCAGCTATGGGACCTACCGGAGTGAAGCTTTCTTT. J is TRBJ1-1 and V is TRBV3-1 (or the pseudogene TRBV3-2); TRBD1 is a possible D gene (5 bases). Germline V CDR1 and CDR2: LGHDT, YNNKEL (reference sequence). This CDR3 is built from 14 residues. Trimming removed 5 bases at V and 7 bases at J, with 17 bases between.

The rearrangement links TRBV9 to TRBJ2-2; 9 nucleotides match TRBD2. Per germline, CDR1 SGDLS and CDR2 YYNGEE. The CDR3 contains 17 residues. V was clipped by 0 bases and J by 1 base; unmatched bases: 4. Written as DNA, the CDR3 is TGTGCCAGCAGCGTAGTGTCTAGCGGGATGAACACCGGGGAGCTGTTTTTT. It yields the protein CASSVVSSGMNTGELFF.

The V call is TRBV16, the J call TRBJ2-1; TRBD1 agrees at 7 bases. J lost 6 bases, V lost 0 bases, and 8 bases had no gene match. The CDR3 has 16 amino acids. Germline values: CDR1 KGHSY, CDR2 FQNENV. The DNA of the CDR3 is TGTGCCAGCAGCCAATCGAGGGCGACAGGGCCCAATGAGCAGTTCTTC. It specifies CASSQSRATGPNEQFF.

The genes are TRBV11-2 and TRBJ2-3; D is unresolved. CDR1 and CDR2 (germline): SGHAT, FQNNGV. The CDR3 totals 12 residues. Trimming took 4 bases from V and 2 from J, leaving 4 bases between them. CDR3 amino acids: CASSSLTDTQYF. The DNA for the CDR3 is TGTGCCAGCAGCTCCCTCACAGATACGCAGTATTTT.

The chain is built from TRBV27 and TRBJ2-7; D remains unclear. Germline V lookup: CDR1 MNHEY, CDR2 SMNVEV (reference sequence). The germline V and J ends were trimmed by 4 bases and 6 bases, with 13 bases remaining between them. The CDR3 extends over 13 amino acids. In DNA, the CDR3 is TGTGCCAGCAGTTCCACCCGCTGGCTCGAGCAGTACTTC. Amino acid sequence: CASSSTRWLEQYF.

The rearrangement joins TRBV7-2 to TRBJ1-2; 7 nucleotides match TRBD1. With 0 bases clipped from V and 6 bases from J, the junction kept 10 bases outside the gene matches. Germline V CDR1 and CDR2: SGHTA, FQGNSA. CDR3 length: 16 amino acids. The CDR3 DNA follows: TGTGCCAGCAGCTTAGCCTCTCATGAGGGGGCACATGGCTACACCTTC. This encodes CASSLASHEGAHGYTF.

This clone was seen a few times. This rearrangement joins TRBV3-1 (or the pseudogene TRBV3-2) to TRBJ1-5, with no clear D. The V and J ends lost 4 bases and 0 bases respectively, with 10 bases between them. This CDR3 has 15 amino acids. Germline V gene lookup returns CDR1 LGHDT and CDR2 YNNKEL (reference sequence). The CDR3 region is CASSPGSGSNQPQHF. The CDR3 nucleotides are TGTGCCAGCAGCCCTGGGTCTGGTAGCAATCAGCCCCAGCATTTT.

This clone has a single count. The rearrangement joins TRBV9 to TRBJ2-1, with TRBD1 identical over 9 bases. The ends lost 3 bases at V and 9 bases at J; junction bases unmatched: 10. The germline V gene encodes CDR1 SGDLS and CDR2 YYNGEE. The CDR3 length is 15 residues. CDR3 amino acids: CASSARDREWGEQFF. The CDR3, as DNA: TGTGCCAGCAGCGCCCGGGACAGGGAATGGGGTGAGCAGTTCTTC.

A remark on this clone: The sample has other DNA sequences that encode this CDR3 too. The rearrangement links TRBV4-1 to TRBJ1-3; D is uncertain. V shed 0 bases and J shed 4 bases, with 19 bases lying between them. From germline, CDR1 is MGHRA and CDR2 YSYEKL. The CDR3 is made up of 18 amino acids. The CDR3 spells CASSQDSDRTPRGNTIYF. The CDR3 bases are TGCGCCAGCAGCCAAGATTCGGACCGTACTCCTCGAGGAAACACCATATATTTT.

This clone has a single count. This chain links TRBV28 with TRBJ1-3; D is undetermined. Looked up from germline, CDR1 is MDHEN and CDR2 is SYDVKM. The V and J ends lost 2 bases and 0 bases respectively, with 8 bases between them. The CDR3 extends over 15 amino acids. The CDR3 DNA follows: TGTGCCAGCAGTTTAGGGGTTTTCTCTGGAAACACCATATATTTT. Encoded protein: CASSLGVFSGNTIYF.

The gene calls are TRBV14 and TRBJ1-2; D is possibly TRBD1 (6 bases). Trimming took off 4 bases at V and 4 bases at J, with 13 bases between the two ends. The CDR3 totals 14 residues. Germline assignment: CDR1 SGHDN and CDR2 FVKESK. The CDR3 DNA sequence: TGTGCCAGCAGCCTCTCAGGGGAGTTCTATGGCTACACCTTC. Amino acids: CASSLSGEFYGYTF. Based on the CDR3 plus reference TRBV14 and TRBJ1-2, the full variable domain is EAGVTQFPSHSVIEKGQTVTLRCDPISGHDNLYWYRRVMGKEIKFLLHFVKESKQDESGMPNNRFLAERTGGTYSTLKVQPAELEDSGVYFCASSLSGEFYGYTFGSGTRLTVV.

This chain links TRBV3-1 (or the pseudogene TRBV3-2) with TRBJ2-5; TRBD2 matches 11 bases. V lost 3 bases and J lost 5; bases outside the gene matches: 8. CDR3 length: 16 amino acids. Germline CDR1 and CDR2: LGHDT and YNNKEL (reference sequence). CDR3 residues: CASSHQSTSGGETQYF. The CDR3 bases are TGTGCCAGCAGCCATCAGTCCACTAGCGGGGGTGAGACCCAGTACTTC.

The count of this clone is one. This sequence joins TRBV27 and TRBJ1-6; no clear D. Trimming shortened V by 3 bases and J by 9 bases, and 12 bases separated the two germline ends. The germline V gene encodes CDR1 MNHEY and CDR2 SMNVEV (reference sequence). The CDR3 has 14 amino acids. CDR3: CASSLRAGLSPLHF. CDR3 DNA: TGTGCCAGCAGTTTGCGGGCGGGCCTTTCACCCCTCCACTTT.

V gene TRBV19 combines with J gene TRBJ1-2, with 8 positions matching TRBD1. The germline gives CDR1 LNHDA, CDR2 SQIVND (reference sequence). This CDR3 comprises 15 residues. V lost 6 bases to trimming and J lost 4 bases; unmatched junction nucleotides: 10. The CDR3 here is CASRTGQALGYGYTF. CDR3 coding DNA: TGTGCCAGTAGGACGGGACAGGCCCTTGGCTATGGCTACACCTTC.

V gene TRBV12-5 combines with J gene TRBJ1-2, with D unresolved. Germline V CDR1 and CDR2: LGHNT, FRNRAP. V lost 5 bases and J lost 7, with 20 bases in between. The CDR3 length is 15 residues. This chain's CDR3 is CASGAAGRGIGGYTF. CDR3 DNA: TGTGCTAGTGGTGCTGCGGGTCGTGGGATCGGTGGCTACACCTTC.

The chain is built from TRBV18 and TRBJ1-1, with D perhaps matching TRBD1 (5 bases). CDR3 size: 15 residues. V dropped 0 bases and J dropped 3 bases, with 11 bases sitting between them. Germline assignment: CDR1 KGHSH and CDR2 LQKENI. For the CDR3, the DNA is TGTGCCAGCTCACCACCAGGGCGAGGGGACACTGAAGCTTTCTTT. It codes for CASSPPGRGDTEAFF.

This chain links TRBV18 with TRBJ2-3; 8 bases line up with TRBD1. Germline V CDR1 and CDR2: KGHSH, LQKENI. The CDR3 covers 15 residues. The J segment lost 3 bases and the V segment lost 5 bases, leaving 7 bases of the junction unmatched. CDR3 DNA sequence: TGTGCCAGCTCAATACTCGGGACAGGAACAGATACGCAGTATTTT. Protein sequence: CASSILGTGTDTQYF.

V is TRBV11-2 and J is TRBJ1-6, with 8 bases lining up with TRBD1. Losses at the gene ends were 3 bases for V and 5 bases for J; bases not matched to a gene: 9. Germline values: CDR1 SGHAT, CDR2 FQNNGV. The length of the CDR3 is 17 residues. As DNA, the CDR3 is TGTGCCAGCAGCTTTCGGACAGGGATAACCCATAATTCACCCCTCCACTTT. Residues: CASSFRTGITHNSPLHF.

This chain joins TRBV7-2 and TRBJ2-1; D not resolved. V was shortened by 3 bases and J by 2 bases, with 5 bases between the two germline ends. The CDR3 runs to 13 residues. Germline values: CDR1 SGHTA, CDR2 FQGNSA. DNA for the CDR3: TGTGCCAGCAGCTTTCAAACCTACAATGAGCAGTTCTTC. It is translated as CASSFQTYNEQFF.

The genes are TRBV5-1 and TRBJ2-7; D gene uncertain. V was cut by 2 bases and J by 1 base, with 7 bases left in between. Germline lookup yields CDR1 SGHRS and CDR2 YFSETQ. The CDR3 is 13 amino acids. The CDR3 DNA sequence: TGCGCCAGCAGCTTTGAGTGGTCCTACGAGCAGTACTTC. It encodes CASSFEWSYEQYF.

The sample holds a few counts of this clone. J is TRBJ2-7 and V is TRBV9; the match to TRBD1 covers 7 bases. V lost 0 bases and J lost 3; bases outside the gene matches: 6. The CDR3 spans 15 residues. Germline lookup yields CDR1 SGDLS and CDR2 YYNGEE. CDR3 nucleotides: TGTGCCAGCAGCGTAGCTTCGGACAGGAACTACGAGCAGTACTTC. Translating gives CASSVASDRNYEQYF.

The chain combines TRBV7-9 with TRBJ2-3; D remains unclear. Between the trimmed V and J ends, which lost 2 bases and 2 bases, there was a span of 5 bases. Germline V CDR1 and CDR2: SEHNR, FQNEAQ (reference sequence). The CDR3 runs 13 residues. CDR3 coding DNA: TGTGCCAGCAGCTTATTGATCACAGATACGCAGTATTTT. As protein: CASSLLITDTQYF.

This chain joins TRBV11-2 and TRBJ2-7; D is possibly TRBD1 or TRBD2 (5 bases each). This CDR3 contains 11 residues. Trimming took off 8 bases at V and 5 bases at J, with 10 bases between the two ends. The germline gives CDR1 SGHAT, CDR2 FQNNGV. The CDR3 DNA reads TGTGCCAGCCTAGGGACGGACGAGCAGTACTTC. Residues: CASLGTDEQYF.

The genes are TRBV6-2 or TRBV6-3 and TRBJ1-1, with D hard to call. Germline V lookup: CDR1 MNHEY, CDR2 SVGEGT. This CDR3 contains 12 residues. Trimming cost V 1 base and J 7 bases, with 7 bases left between them. The chain's CDR3 is CASSYLGLEAFF. CDR3 nucleotide sequence: TGTGCCAGCAGTTACTTAGGCCTTGAAGCTTTCTTT.

This clone was counted only a few times. CDR3 nucleotides: TGCAGCGTTGACTCAGGGCGTTATGGCTACACCTTC. The encoded protein is CSVDSGRYGYTF. The chain uses TRBV29-1 and TRBJ1-2, with D possibly matching TRBD1 (5 bases). V was trimmed by 3 bases and J by 5 bases, leaving 10 bases between them. This CDR3 is 12 amino acids long. Germline V gene data show CDR1 as SQVTM and CDR2 as ANQGSEA.

CDR3 region: CASSQDFSDIYGYTF. The DNA of the CDR3 is TGCGCCAGCAGCCAAGATTTTTCCGATATCTATGGCTACACCTTC. The rearrangement links TRBV4-3 to TRBJ1-2; D is unresolved. The CDR3 totals 15 residues. The V gene's germline CDR1 is LGHNA and CDR2 YSLEER. V was cut by 0 bases and J by 4 bases, with 12 bases left in between.

The table lists this clone with a few counts. The CDR3 sequence is CASRDRDPDGNTIYF. Written as DNA, the CDR3 is TGTGCCAGCAGGGACAGGGATCCAGACGGAAACACCATATATTTT. The chain employs TRBV28 and TRBJ1-3; 8 nucleotides align to TRBD1. The length of the CDR3 is 15 residues. Looked up from germline, CDR1 is MDHEN and CDR2 is SYDVKM. J gave up 4 bases and V 6 bases, and 8 bases lay outside the gene matches.

The rearrangement links TRBV11-2 to TRBJ2-2, with a tentative D call TRBD2 (6 bases). The V end lost 2 bases, the J end lost 6 bases, and 10 bases lay between the germline ends. CDR1 and CDR2 from the germline V gene are SGHAT and FQNNGV. CDR3 length: 14 amino acids. CDR3 sequence (DNA): TGTGCCAGCAGCTTATGGGGGGTTGCCGGGGAGCTGTTTTTT. It translates to CASSLWGVAGELFF.

The chain uses TRBV12-3 or TRBV12-4 and TRBJ1-5; D is unclear. The CDR3 is made up of 12 amino acids. The V and J ends lost 3 bases and 7 bases respectively, with 7 bases between them. DNA for the CDR3: TGTGCCAGCAGTTTCACCAGGCAGCCCCAGCATTTT. It encodes CASSFTRQPQHF.